Below are 14 T cell receptor beta chains sequenced from a single sample in a study of blood T cells in healthy people across ages. The authors ran a second PCR of roughly 7 to 11 cycles using a sample-barcoded 5' primer and a J-beta primer mix. From the 5' RACE reads, TCRdb called clonotypes with MiXCR, one entry per CDR3 protein. The table includes more than 1,400,000 distinct CDR3 sequences, roughly 45% detected once. Input material: blood. These receptor sequences come from a woman under 30 in good health.

Details on this clonotype: The junction departs from the called germline gene at one end, perhaps through a read error. The chain links TRBV20-1 to TRBJ1-2, with D uncertain. This CDR3 has 9 amino acids. Germline lookup yields CDR1 DFQATT and CDR2 SNEGSKA (reference sequence). The CDR3 here is CSAKSGCTF. CDR3 in DNA: TGCAGTGCTAAGTCTGGCTGCACCTTC.

J is TRBJ1-3 and V is TRBV9; D is unresolved. The CDR3 loop spans 15 amino acids. Between the trimmed V and J ends, which lost 0 bases and 0 bases, there was a span of 7 bases. Germline V lookup: CDR1 SGDLS, CDR2 YYNGEE. The CDR3 bases are TGTGCCAGCAGCGTAGGGGTGAGCTCTGGAAACACCATATATTTT. Translating gives CASSVGVSSGNTIYF.

This clonotype was counted ten times or more. This chain links TRBV6-6 with TRBJ2-1, with D possibly being TRBD1 (6 bases). Germline V gives CDR1 MNHNY, CDR2 SVGAGI (reference sequence). The CDR3 spans 14 residues. Trimming pared 8 bases from V and 6 bases from J, leaving 17 bases between. The CDR3 region has the DNA TGTGCCAGCCGCGAGAGCAAACAGGGCAATGAGCAGTTCTTC. It is translated as CASRESKQGNEQFF.

The V gene is TRBV20-1, the J gene TRBJ2-1; TRBD2 might be the D (5 bases). The length of the CDR3 is 12 residues. The V gene lost 8 bases and the J gene lost 4 bases, with 12 bases spanning the gap. Germline CDR1 reads DFQATT; CDR2 reads SNEGSKA (reference sequence). The CDR3 loop reads CSSLRGYNEQFF. The CDR3 coding sequence is TGCAGTTCGCTCCGGGGATACAATGAGCAGTTCTTC.

This clonotype was counted only a few times. V is TRBV5-1 and J is TRBJ2-7; D remains ambiguous. This CDR3 has 14 amino acids. Trimming pared 4 bases from V and 0 bases from J, leaving 11 bases between. CDR1 and CDR2 from the germline V gene are SGHRS and YFSETQ. The CDR3 coding sequence is TGCGCCAGCAGCCAAAGACTGGACTCCTACGAGCAGTACTTC. Translating gives CASSQRLDSYEQYF.

This clonotype was detected a few times. CDR3 in DNA: TGTGCCAGCAGCCAAGGGGCGGGACTAGCAAACACCGGGGAGCTGTTTTTT. Its protein product is CASSQGAGLANTGELFF. The chain combines TRBV3-1 with TRBJ2-2, with TRBD2 matching over 9 bases. Per germline, CDR1 LGHDT and CDR2 YNNKEL (reference sequence). J lost 2 bases, V lost 1 base, and 5 bases had no gene match. The CDR3 has 17 amino acids.

The chain couples TRBV20-1 to TRBJ2-7; 7 nucleotides line up with TRBD2. J lost 6 bases, V lost 7 bases, and 9 bases had no gene match. In germline, CDR1 is DFQATT, CDR2 SNEGSKA (reference sequence). This CDR3 has 12 amino acids. CDR3 sequence reads: CSGGGNTVEQYF. CDR3 in DNA: TGCAGTGGGGGGGGGAATACCGTCGAGCAGTACTTC.

The rearrangement links TRBV10-3 to TRBJ2-2; maybe TRBD1 (6 bases). This CDR3 is built from 17 residues. The V end lost 4 bases, the J end lost 6 bases, and 21 bases lay between the germline ends. Germline CDR1 and CDR2: ENHRY and SYGVKD. The CDR3 loop is CAISASSLAGEAGELFF. CDR3 coding DNA: TGTGCCATCAGTGCTTCTTCCCTAGCAGGGGAAGCCGGGGAGCTGTTTTTT.

This clonotype was counted between two and nine times. CDR3 residues: CASSVPWADTEAFF. The CDR3 DNA reads TGTGCCAGCAGTGTTCCGTGGGCGGATACTGAAGCTTTCTTT. The rearrangement links TRBV25-1 to TRBJ1-1, with unresolved D. V dropped 4 bases and J dropped 5 bases, with 14 bases sitting between them. Germline assignment: CDR1 MGHDK and CDR2 SYGVNS. This CDR3 has 14 residues.

CDR3 in DNA: TGTGCCAGCAGCCGCTACAATGTGCCCGCCTACGAGCAGTACTTC. Residues: CASSRYNVPAYEQYF. This chain uses TRBV5-5 with TRBJ2-7; D is unclear. Trimming took off 4 bases at V and 2 bases at J, with 16 bases between the two ends. CDR1 and CDR2 from the germline V gene are SGHKS and YYEKEE (reference sequence). The CDR3 consists of 15 residues.

In its sample, this clonotype was seen a few times. The chain is built from TRBV20-1 and TRBJ1-2; D unclear. Between the trimmed V and J ends, which lost 1 base and 0 bases, there was a span of 6 bases. CDR1 is DFQATT, CDR2 SNEGSKA, per germline (reference sequence). This CDR3 comprises 13 residues. CDR3 nucleotide sequence: TGCAGTGCTAGAGGGGAGTCTAACTATGGCTACACCTTC. It specifies CSARGESNYGYTF.

CDR3 sequence reads: CSARTLAGVQQYF. The CDR3 DNA follows: TGCAGTGCTAGAACACTAGCGGGAGTGCAGCAGTACTTC. The rearrangement uses TRBV20-1 and TRBJ2-5; 11 nucleotides line up with TRBD2. This CDR3 has 13 amino acids. V trimming: 2 bases; J trimming: 11 bases; junction bases outside the gene matches: 7. The germline CDR1 and CDR2 sequences are DFQATT and SNEGSKA (reference sequence).

The chain carries TRBV5-6 and TRBJ2-1, with 9 nucleotides matching TRBD2. CDR1 and CDR2 (germline): SGHDT, YYEEEE. V dropped 3 bases and J dropped 1; count of bases not matched to a gene: 5. The CDR3 is 16 amino acids. CDR3 nucleotide sequence: TGTGCCAGCAGCTCGTCTAGCGGGACATCCTACAATGAGCAGTTCTTC. Amino acid sequence: CASSSSSGTSYNEQFF.

CDR3 DNA sequence: TGTGCCAGTAGTACCCGACAGTACACGAACACCGGGGAGCTGTTTTTT. Translating it yields CASSTRQYTNTGELFF. The chain combines TRBV19 with TRBJ2-2, with a possible D match to TRBD1 (5 bases). This CDR3 is built from 16 residues. The ends were cut back, 4 bases at V and 0 bases at J, with 12 bases in the middle. CDR1 and CDR2 from the germline V gene are LNHDA and SQIVND (reference sequence).